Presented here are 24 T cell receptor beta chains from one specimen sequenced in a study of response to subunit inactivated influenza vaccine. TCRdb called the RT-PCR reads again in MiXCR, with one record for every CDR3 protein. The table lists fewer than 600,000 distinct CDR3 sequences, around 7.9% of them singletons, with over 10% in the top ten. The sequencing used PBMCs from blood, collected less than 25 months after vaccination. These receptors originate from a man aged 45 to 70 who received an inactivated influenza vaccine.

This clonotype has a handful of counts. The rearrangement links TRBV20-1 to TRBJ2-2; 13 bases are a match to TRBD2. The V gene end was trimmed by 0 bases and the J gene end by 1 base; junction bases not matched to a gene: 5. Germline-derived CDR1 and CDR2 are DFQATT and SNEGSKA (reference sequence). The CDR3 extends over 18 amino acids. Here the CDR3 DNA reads TGCAGTGCTAGAGATTACGGGACTAGCGGGAAGAACACCGGGGAGCTGTTTTTT. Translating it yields CSARDYGTSGKNTGELFF.

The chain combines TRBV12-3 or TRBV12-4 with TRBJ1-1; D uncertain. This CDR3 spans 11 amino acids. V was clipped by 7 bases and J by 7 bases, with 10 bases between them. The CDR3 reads CASTVMFEAFF. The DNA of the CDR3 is TGTGCCAGCACGGTCATGTTTGAAGCTTTCTTT.

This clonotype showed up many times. The CDR3 loop is CASSLGGTDYEQYF. The DNA of the CDR3 is TGCGCCAGCTCATTGGGCGGTACAGACTACGAGCAGTACTTC. J is TRBJ2-7 and V is TRBV4-1; D call uncertain. This CDR3 spans 14 amino acids. V was trimmed by 8 bases and J by 3 bases, leaving 17 bases between them. Germline CDR1 and CDR2: MGHRA and YSYEKL.

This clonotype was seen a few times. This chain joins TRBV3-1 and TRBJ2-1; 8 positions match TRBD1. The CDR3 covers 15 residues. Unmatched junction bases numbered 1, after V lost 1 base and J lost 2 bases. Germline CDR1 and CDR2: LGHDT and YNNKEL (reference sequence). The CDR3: CASSQGTGTYNEQFF. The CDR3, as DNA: TGTGCCAGCAGCCAAGGGACAGGGACCTACAATGAGCAGTTCTTC.

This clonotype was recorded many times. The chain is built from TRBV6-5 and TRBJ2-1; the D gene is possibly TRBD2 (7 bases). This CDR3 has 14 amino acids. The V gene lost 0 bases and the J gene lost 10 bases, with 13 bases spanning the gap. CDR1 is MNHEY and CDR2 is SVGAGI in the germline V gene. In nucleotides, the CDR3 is TGTGCCAGCAGTTACTCGAGTGGGGGGGCCGAGCAGTTCTTC. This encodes CASSYSSGGAEQFF.

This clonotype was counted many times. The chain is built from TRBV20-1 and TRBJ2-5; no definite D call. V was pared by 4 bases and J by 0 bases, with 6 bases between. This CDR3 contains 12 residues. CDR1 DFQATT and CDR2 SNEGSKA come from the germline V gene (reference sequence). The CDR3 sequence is CSATENQETQYF. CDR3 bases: TGCAGTGCTACAGAAAACCAAGAGACCCAGTACTTC.

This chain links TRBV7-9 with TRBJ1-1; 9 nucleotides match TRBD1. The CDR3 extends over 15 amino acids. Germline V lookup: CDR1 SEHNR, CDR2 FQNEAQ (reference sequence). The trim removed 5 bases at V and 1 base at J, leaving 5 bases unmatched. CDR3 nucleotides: TGTGCCAGCAGCGGGGGGACAGGGTGGAACACTGAAGCTTTCTTT. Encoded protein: CASSGGTGWNTEAFF. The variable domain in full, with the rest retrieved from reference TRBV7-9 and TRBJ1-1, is DTGVSQNPRHKITKRGQNVTFRCDPISEHNRLYWYRQTLGQGPEFLTYFQNEAQLEKSRLLSDRFSAERPKGSFSTLEIQRTEQGDSAMYLCASSGGTGWNTEAFFGQGTRLTVV.

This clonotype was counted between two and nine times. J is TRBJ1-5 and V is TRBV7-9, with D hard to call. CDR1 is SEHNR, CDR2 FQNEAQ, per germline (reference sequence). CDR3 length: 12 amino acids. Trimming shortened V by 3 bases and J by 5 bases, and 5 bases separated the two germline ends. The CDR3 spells CASSFQDQPQHF. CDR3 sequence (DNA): TGTGCCAGCAGCTTTCAAGATCAGCCCCAGCATTTT.

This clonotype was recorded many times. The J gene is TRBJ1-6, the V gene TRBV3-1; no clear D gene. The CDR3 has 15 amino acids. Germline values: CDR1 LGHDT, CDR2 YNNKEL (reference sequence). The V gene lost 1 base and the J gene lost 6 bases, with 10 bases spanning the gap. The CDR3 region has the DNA TGTGCCAGCAGCCAAGTTAGCAGCACTAATTCACCCCTCCACTTT. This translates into CASSQVSSTNSPLHF.

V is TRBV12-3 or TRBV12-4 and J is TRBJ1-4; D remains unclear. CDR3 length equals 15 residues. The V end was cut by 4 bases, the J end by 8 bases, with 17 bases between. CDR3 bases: TGTGCCAGCAGTTCTATGGACTATTACGGGGAAAAACTGTTTTTT. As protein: CASSSMDYYGEKLFF.

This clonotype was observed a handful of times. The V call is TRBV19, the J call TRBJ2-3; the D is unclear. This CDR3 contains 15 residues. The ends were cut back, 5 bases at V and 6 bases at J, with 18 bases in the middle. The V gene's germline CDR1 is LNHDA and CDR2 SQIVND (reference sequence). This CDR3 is CASSVDGPPLDTQYF. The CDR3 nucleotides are TGTGCCAGTAGTGTCGACGGCCCCCCCCTGGATACGCAGTATTTT.

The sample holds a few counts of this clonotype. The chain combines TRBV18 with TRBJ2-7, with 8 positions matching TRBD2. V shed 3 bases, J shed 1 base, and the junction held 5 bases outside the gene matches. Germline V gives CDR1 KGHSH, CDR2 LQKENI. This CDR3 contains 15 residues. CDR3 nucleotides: TGTGCCAGCTCACCTCAGCGGGAGACTTCCTACGAGCAGTACTTC. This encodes CASSPQRETSYEQYF. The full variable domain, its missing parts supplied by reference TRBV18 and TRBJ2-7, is NAGVMQNPRHLVRRRGQEARLRCSPMKGHSHVYWYRQLPEEGLKFMVYLQKENIIDESGMPKERFSAEFPKEGPSILRIQQVVRGDSAAYFCASSPQRETSYEQYFGPGTRLTVT.

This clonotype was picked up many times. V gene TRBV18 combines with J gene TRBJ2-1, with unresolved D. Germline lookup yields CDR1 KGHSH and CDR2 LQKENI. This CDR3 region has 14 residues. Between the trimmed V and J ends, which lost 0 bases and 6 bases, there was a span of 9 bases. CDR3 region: CASSPPTSSNEQFF. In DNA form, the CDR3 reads TGTGCCAGCTCACCACCGACGTCTTCCAATGAGCAGTTCTTC.

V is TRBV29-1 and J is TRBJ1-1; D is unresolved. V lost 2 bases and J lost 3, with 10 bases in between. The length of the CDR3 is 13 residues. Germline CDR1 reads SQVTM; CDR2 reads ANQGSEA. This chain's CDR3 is CSVERVRDTEAFF. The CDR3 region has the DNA TGCAGCGTTGAACGAGTGAGGGACACTGAAGCTTTCTTT.

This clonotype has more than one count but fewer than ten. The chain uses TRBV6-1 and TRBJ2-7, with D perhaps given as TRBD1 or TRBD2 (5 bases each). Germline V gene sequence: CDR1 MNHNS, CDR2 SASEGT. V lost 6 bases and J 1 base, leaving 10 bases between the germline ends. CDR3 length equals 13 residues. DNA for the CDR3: TGTGCCAGCAGAGGGACGGTGTCCTACGAGCAGTACTTC. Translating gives CASRGTVSYEQYF.

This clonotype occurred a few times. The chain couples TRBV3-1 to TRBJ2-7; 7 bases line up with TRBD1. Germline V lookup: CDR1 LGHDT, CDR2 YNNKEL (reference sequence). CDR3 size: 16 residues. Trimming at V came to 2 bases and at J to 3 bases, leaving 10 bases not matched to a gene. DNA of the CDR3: TGTGCCAGCAGCCAACTTGGACAGGAGTACCTCTACGAGCAGTACTTC. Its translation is CASSQLGQEYLYEQYF.

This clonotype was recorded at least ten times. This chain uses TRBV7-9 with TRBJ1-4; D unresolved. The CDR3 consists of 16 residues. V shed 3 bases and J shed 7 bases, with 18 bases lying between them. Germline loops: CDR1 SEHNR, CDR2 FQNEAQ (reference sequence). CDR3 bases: TGTGCCAGCAGCTTCTCATCGGGGTCTTTCGGTGAAAAACTGTTTTTT. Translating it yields CASSFSSGSFGEKLFF.

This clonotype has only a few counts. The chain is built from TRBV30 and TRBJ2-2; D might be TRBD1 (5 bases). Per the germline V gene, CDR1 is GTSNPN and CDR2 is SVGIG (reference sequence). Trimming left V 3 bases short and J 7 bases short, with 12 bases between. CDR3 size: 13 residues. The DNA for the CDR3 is TGTGCCTGGAGGCAGAGCAGGGTCGGGGAGCTGTTTTTT. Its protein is CAWRQSRVGELFF. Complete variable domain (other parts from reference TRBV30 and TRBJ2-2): SQTIHQWPATLVQPVGSPLSLECTVEGTSNPNLYWYRQAAGRGLQLLFYSVGIGQISSEVPQNLSASRPQDRQFILSSKKLLLSDSGFYLCAWRQSRVGELFFGEGSRLTVL.

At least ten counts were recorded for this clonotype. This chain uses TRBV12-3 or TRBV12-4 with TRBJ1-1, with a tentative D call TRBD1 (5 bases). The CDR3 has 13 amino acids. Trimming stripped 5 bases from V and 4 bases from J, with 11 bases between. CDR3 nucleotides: TGTGCCAGCAGTCCTGGCAGGGTCACTGAAGCTTTCTTT. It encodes CASSPGRVTEAFF.

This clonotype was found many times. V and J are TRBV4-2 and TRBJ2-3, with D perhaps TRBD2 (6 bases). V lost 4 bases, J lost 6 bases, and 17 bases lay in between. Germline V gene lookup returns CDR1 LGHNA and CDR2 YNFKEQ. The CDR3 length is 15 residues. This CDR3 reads CASSRPGVGMDTQYF. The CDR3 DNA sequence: TGTGCCAGCAGCCGTCCGGGAGTGGGGATGGATACGCAGTATTTT.

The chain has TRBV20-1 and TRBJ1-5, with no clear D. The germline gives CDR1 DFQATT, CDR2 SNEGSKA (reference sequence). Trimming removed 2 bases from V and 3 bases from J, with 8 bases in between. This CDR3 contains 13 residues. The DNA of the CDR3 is TGCAGTGCTAGACAGGATGACAATCAGCCCCAGCATTTT. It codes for CSARQDDNQPQHF.

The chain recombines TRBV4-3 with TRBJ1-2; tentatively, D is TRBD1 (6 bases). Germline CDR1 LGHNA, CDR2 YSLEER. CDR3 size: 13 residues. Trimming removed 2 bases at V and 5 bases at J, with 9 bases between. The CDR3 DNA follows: TGCGCCAGCAGCCAAAAGAGGGGGTATGGCTACACCTTC. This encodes CASSQKRGYGYTF.

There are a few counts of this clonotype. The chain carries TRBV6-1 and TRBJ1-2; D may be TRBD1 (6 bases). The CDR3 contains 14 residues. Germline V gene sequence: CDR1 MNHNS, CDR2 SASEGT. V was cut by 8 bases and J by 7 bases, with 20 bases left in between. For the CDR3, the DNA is TGTGCCAGCCGGCCAATGGGGCAGGGGCGTGGCTACACCTTC. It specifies CASRPMGQGRGYTF.

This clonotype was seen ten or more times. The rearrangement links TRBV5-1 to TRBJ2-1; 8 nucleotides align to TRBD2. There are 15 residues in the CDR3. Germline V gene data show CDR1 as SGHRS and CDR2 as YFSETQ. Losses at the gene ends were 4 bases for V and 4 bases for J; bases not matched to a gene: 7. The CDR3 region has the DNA TGCGCCAGCAGCCAGAGCAGCGGGAGATACAATGAGCAGTTCTTC. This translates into CASSQSSGRYNEQFF.